This T cell receptor beta chain emerged from a study of T cells in Graves' hyperthyroidism and ophthalmopathy (dated by TCRdb to about 2019). For context, the study as a whole: Peripheral blood samples were taken at the time of initial diagnosis, prior to any treatment. Prospective prediction of ophthalmopathy was tested in an independent validation cohort consisting of some 18 hyperthyroidism patients and more than 15 patients who later progressed to ophthalmopathy. The paper reports TCR Vbeta CDR3 sequencing of some 140 peripheral blood samples: 40 to 45 ophthalmopathy, roughly 80 hyperthyroidism and 17 progressor patients. Thyroid tissue and blood T-cell repertoires from about six Graves' hyperthyroidism patients were also compared in the study. To identify TCR V-J signatures that set the groups apart, the researchers used a discovery cohort of 100 patients, made up of roughly 45 with Graves' ophthalmopathy and some 55 with stable Graves' hyperthyroidism. For training and testing, the 100 or so patients in the discovery cohort were randomly divided in a 7:3 ratio. After sampling, hyperthyroidism patients received methimazole starting at 30 mg daily, and ophthalmopathy patients received high-dose intravenous methylprednisolone.

Paper-wide results and their limitations: In cross-validation, a model built on a 13 V-J signature told ophthalmopathy apart from stable hyperthyroidism with 87.88% sensitivity and approximately 81% specificity, and in testing the same model reached 80%/75%. During validation, the model predicted progression to ophthalmopathy a median of around six months ahead of onset, with approximately 70% sensitivity and around 72% specificity. Sample size was not statistically predetermined, and investigators were not blinded to group allocation. Most expanded thyroid clonotypes (frequency above 0.001) were also detected in blood, suggesting blood repertoires may reflect thyroid immune responses.

Moderately to severely active disease, a Clinical Activity Score of at least 3, a NOSPECS grade of at least 4, and a duration under 3 months were present in ophthalmopathy patients. Any patient with an uncontrolled infection, another autoimmune disease, pregnancy or lactation was excluded. Diagnoses were based on clinical symptoms, serum thyroxine and TRAb, thyroid ultrasound and orbital computed tomography. PBMCs were separated from under 11 ml of fresh peripheral blood using Ficoll-Paque density gradient centrifugation. Trizol reagent was used to extract total RNA, and RNA quality was then checked on an Agilent 2100 Bioanalyzer. Reading the germline V gene gives CDR1 SGHAT and CDR2 FQNNGV. Clipping removes 5 bases from V and 5 bases from J, with 2 as the unmatched junction base count. The CDR3 contains 15 residues, cysteine and phenylalanine counted. The entry retains the CDR3 DNA only, 45 bases that are in frame from base 1.

This clonotype has at least ten counts. No antigen is known for it. Base qualities are not at hand, and no much larger clone is one base apart. TCR beta CDR3 regions were amplified from RNA transcripts. The first round of RT-PCR for the TCR CDR3 was performed with the HTBI primer set and the Qiagen OneStep RT-PCR kit. A second multiplex PCR round built the libraries, followed by size selection and purification. The libraries were sequenced on an Illumina HiSeq2000 using paired-end 100 bp reads. The authors' pipeline ran thus. SOAPnuke was used to process the raw data, removing reads that contained adapters or uncalled bases, had a mean Phred below 15, or lacked an exact match to the constant primer or identifier. High-quality paired reads were merged using COPE v1.2.5, and each unique nucleotide sequence was defined as a clonotype. MiTCR v1.1 was used to align clonotypes to the IMGT TRBV, TRBD and TRBJ reference segments. The analysis included only V-J combinations with a frequency above 0.0001, which together covered 99% to 99.2% of the repertoires. A TCS score was defined as the ratio between F50 (clonal expansion) and ExV (chaos), using BLOSUM62-based TCRdist between CDR3 peptides within each V-J. Welch's t-statistics and random forest reduced around 510 V-J features to 13, which were used in a naive Bayes classifier (R e1071). TCRdb ran its own pipeline on the public reads, namely fastp trimming at Q25 and MiXCR clone calling, and kept in-frame beta chains. CDR3 protein sequences are deduplicated, and each keeps its most common genes and DNA. It is TCRdb's table, rather than the study itself, that gives the V and J calls and clone size. The sample data list about 350,000 distinct CDR3 sequences, and 15% to 20% of these were observed just once. The top ten constitute around a sixth of the sample.

Rearrangement joined TRBV11-2 to TRBJ2-3; 15 bases in the junction line up with TRBD2. Sequencing input: blood. The clonotype was recovered from a middle-aged woman with Graves' ophthalmopathy. The DNA sequence follows: TGTGCCAGCAGCACGGGACTAGCGGGGGGAGATACGCAGTATTTT. This encodes CASSTGLAGGDTQYF.